This TCR beta chain was captured by sequencing in a study of identifying expanded T cells in peripheral blood. V was cut by 2 bases and J by 7 bases, with 9 bases left in between. This CDR3 spans 13 amino acids. Germline lookup yields CDR1 WNHNN and CDR2 SYGVQD (reference sequence). Study results and limitations: Differentially abundant clones: 0.95 to 1.5 between replicates, about 15 at roughly 15 days, less than 20 at four. Approximately two-week clone count variance significantly increased as total template count grew.

Some clones are missing from TCRdb's copy, which holds only in-frame ones; the method was immunoSEQ multiplex PCR. The data contain 95,000 to 100,000 clones, around 85% of them seen just once; the ten biggest clones take up roughly 17%. No infections or other immune events were documented during collection. As concerns this clone: As yet, its antigen is unknown.

The V and J genes are TRBV10-1 and TRBJ1-5, with unresolved D. What was sequenced was blood. The receptor's source is a person aged 18 to 70 in good health. For the CDR3, the DNA is TGCGCCAGCAGTGAGATACTGAGGCAGCCCCAGCATTTT. This translates into CASSEILRQPQHF.